The present T cell receptor beta chain was sequenced within a study of CD8+CD57+ T cells in acquired aplastic anemia. Study at large: Each DNA sample taken from sorted CD4+ and CD8+ cells came to roughly 3.5 ug on average.

J gave up 7 bases and V 2 bases, and 11 bases lay outside the gene matches. The germline CDR1 and CDR2 sequences are SGDLS and YYNGEE. This CDR3 contains 15 residues. It was genomic DNA that served as the template for profiling TCR beta VDJ and CDR3. One entry per CDR3 protein results from TCRdb running MiXCR on the reads. The table records under 350,000 distinct CDR3 sequences, 56% of them present only once. For sequencing, patients were chosen who had shown expansion of CD8+CD57+ cells by flow cytometry. This clonotype originated in a human donor with aplastic anemia. The source material was sorted CD4+, CD8+, or CD8+CD57+ T cells (not recorded which) from PBMCs. The chain has TRBV9 and TRBJ1-2; 7 nucleotides match TRBD1. This CDR3 reads CASSVRQGGVCGYTF. The DNA for the CDR3 is TGTGCCAGCAGCGTGCGACAGGGTGGGGTTTGTGGCTACACCTTC.